The 22 T cell receptor beta chains in this list originate from one sample, sequenced in a study of human T cells and chemical hapten exposure. Documented time point: patch test 1, 2 weeks after DPC sensitization. Stated treatment: therapeutic diphenylcyclopropenone sensitization with weekly scalp DPC. One entry per CDR3 protein results from TCRdb running MiXCR on the RACE reads. The sample gives some 180,000 distinct CDR3 sequences, around 20% of which show up once; 6.7% is in the top ten. The sample consisted of whole blood, taken in connection with sensitization to the hapten diphenylcyclopropenone (DPC). The receptors originated from a woman between 45 and 60 years old with alopecia areata. Some clones in this sample may be carry-over from other donors' samples.

This clonotype has more than one count but fewer than ten. V is TRBV2 and J is TRBJ2-3; D perhaps matches TRBD1 (6 bases). Germline values: CDR1 SNHLY, CDR2 FYNNEI. CDR3 length: 15 residues. Trimming shortened V by 9 bases and J by 6 bases, and 22 bases separated the two germline ends. Here the CDR3 reads CARGAEGPRGDTQYF. CDR3 nucleotide sequence: TGTGCCAGGGGGGCAGAAGGGCCCCGCGGGGATACGCAGTATTTT.

The chain has TRBV11-1 and TRBJ2-1, with TRBD1 identical over 12 bases. CDR3 size: 17 residues. The V gene's germline CDR1 is SGHAT and CDR2 FQDESV (reference sequence). V shed 6 bases and J 7 bases; nucleotides not matched to a gene: 13. CDR3 residues: CASSPRFRDRGRNEQFF. The DNA of the CDR3 is TGTGCCAGCAGTCCCCGATTCCGGGACAGGGGGCGAAATGAGCAGTTCTTC.

CDR3 sequence reads: CSVARRPSGSNNEQFF. Written as DNA, the CDR3 is TGCAGTGTCGCTCGTCGCCCTAGCGGGAGTAACAATGAGCAGTTCTTC. V gene TRBV20-1 combines with J gene TRBJ2-1; 10 bases fit TRBD2. CDR3 length equals 16 residues. With V trimmed by 7 bases and J by 5 bases, 14 bases remained unmatched. The germline V gene encodes CDR1 DFQATT and CDR2 SNEGSKA (reference sequence).

J is TRBJ1-2 and V is TRBV6-5; D remains unclear. The CDR3 is 13 amino acids. The ends were cut back, 6 bases at V and 1 base at J, with 9 bases in the middle. Germline CDR1 is MNHEY and CDR2 is SVGAGI. The CDR3 loop is CASRERVNYGYTF. For the CDR3, the DNA is TGTGCCAGCAGAGAAAGGGTTAACTATGGCTACACCTTC.

Comments on this clonotype: Lacking the conserved final phenylalanine or tryptophan, this CDR3 likely reflects a read error. The chain is built from TRBV18 and TRBJ2-1; either TRBD1 or TRBD2 may fit D (5 bases each). The V and J ends lost 4 bases and 7 bases respectively, with 23 bases between them. Germline CDR1 reads KGHSH; CDR2 reads LQKENI. The CDR3 has 17 amino acids. This chain's CDR3 is CASSRGTRLSEGNEQFL. The CDR3 DNA reads TGTGCCAGCTCACGAGGAACCAGGTTATCCGAGGGGAATGAGCAGTTCCTC.

This clonotype turned up a few times. The chain is built from TRBV20-1 and TRBJ2-3, with TRBD2 matching over 11 bases. CDR1 and CDR2 from the germline V gene are DFQATT and SNEGSKA (reference sequence). Trimming removed 0 bases from V and 2 bases from J; junction bases left unmatched: 4. CDR3 length: 16 amino acids. CDR3 DNA: TGCAGTGCTAGAGACCCGACTAGCGGGATCACAGATACGCAGTATTTT. It translates to CSARDPTSGITDTQYF.

The chain recombines TRBV19 with TRBJ1-2; tentatively, D is TRBD1 (6 bases). The CDR3 loop spans 16 amino acids. Per the germline V gene, CDR1 is LNHDA and CDR2 is SQIVND (reference sequence). Trimming removed 1 base from V and 3 bases from J, with 15 bases in between. The CDR3: CASSIGGHLKDYGYTF. The CDR3 bases are TGTGCCAGTAGTATAGGGGGACATCTCAAGGACTATGGCTACACCTTC.

The chain employs TRBV29-1 and TRBJ1-2; 12 bases line up with TRBD1. The CDR3 spans 15 residues. The V and J ends lost 5 bases and 8 bases, in that order; junction bases with no gene match: 12. The V gene's germline CDR1 is SQVTM and CDR2 ANQGSEA. This CDR3 reads CSVLVRDRGLRGYTF. CDR3 sequence (DNA): TGCAGCGTTCTCGTACGGGACAGGGGGCTACGGGGCTACACCTTC. Complete variable domain (other parts from reference TRBV29-1 and TRBJ1-2): SAVISQKPSRDICQRGTSLTIQCQVDSQVTMMFWYRQQPGQSLTLIATANQGSEATYESGFVIDKFPISRPNLTFSTLTVSNMSPEDSSIYLCSVLVRDRGLRGYTFGSGTRLTVV.

The V call is TRBV5-1, the J call TRBJ1-1; maybe TRBD1 (5 bases). V was shortened by 0 bases and J by 0 bases, with 9 bases between the two germline ends. Germline lookup yields CDR1 SGHRS and CDR2 YFSETQ. The CDR3 sequence is 15 residues long. CDR3 in amino acids: CASSLVRDLNTEAFF. The CDR3 nucleotides read TGCGCCAGCAGCTTGGTACGGGACCTGAACACTGAAGCTTTCTTT.

The rearrangement links TRBV30 to TRBJ2-2; D is ambiguous. The CDR3 is 13 amino acids. CDR1 GTSNPN and CDR2 SVGIG come from the germline V gene (reference sequence). Trimming took 4 bases from V and 6 from J, leaving 12 bases between them. The DNA for the CDR3 is TGTGCCTGGATTGAAGGCAGAGCCGGGGAGCTGTTTTTT. Its translation is CAWIEGRAGELFF.

This clonotype has a handful of counts. This chain joins TRBV29-1 and TRBJ1-1, with no clear D. V shed 2 bases and J shed 6 bases, with 19 bases lying between them. Germline V lookup: CDR1 SQVTM, CDR2 ANQGSEA. The CDR3 runs 15 residues. Here the CDR3 reads CSVESFRGIVAEAFF. The CDR3 coding sequence is TGCAGCGTTGAATCTTTTCGGGGTATTGTTGCTGAAGCTTTCTTT.

V is TRBV2 and J is TRBJ2-1; 8 bases line up with TRBD1. CDR1 is SNHLY and CDR2 is FYNNEI in the germline V gene. The V segment lost 4 bases and the J segment 6 bases; nucleotides outside the gene matches: 5. The CDR3 totals 14 residues. DNA of the CDR3: TGTGCCAGCAGTGGACAGGGGACCATCAATGAGCAGTTCTTC. It encodes CASSGQGTINEQFF.

J is TRBJ1-1 and V is TRBV7-2; D gene ambiguous. CDR1 is SGHTA, CDR2 FQGNSA, per germline. Between the trimmed V and J ends, which lost 4 bases and 5 bases, there was a span of 11 bases. This CDR3 is 13 amino acids long. The CDR3 nucleotides read TGTGCCAGCAGCTACCGTCCTGGGACTGAAGCTTTCTTT. Translated, it gives CASSYRPGTEAFF.

This chain uses TRBV5-1 with TRBJ1-2; 9 bases line up with TRBD1. V was clipped by 0 bases and J by 8 bases; unmatched bases: 14. The CDR3 has 17 residues. Looked up from germline, CDR1 is SGHRS and CDR2 is YFSETQ. The CDR3 spells CASSLGLLDGTGIGYTF. Written as DNA, the CDR3 is TGCGCCAGCAGCTTGGGCCTCCTCGACGGGACAGGGATCGGCTACACCTTC.

The chain has TRBV6-5 and TRBJ2-3, with 14 bases lining up with TRBD2. CDR3 length: 17 residues. V was clipped by 0 bases and J by 4 bases; unmatched bases: 3. Germline V CDR1 and CDR2: MNHEY, SVGAGI. Here the CDR3 DNA reads TGTGCCAGCAGTTACTCTGGGACTAGCGGGAGCGCAGATACGCAGTATTTT. Protein sequence: CASSYSGTSGSADTQYF.

This sequence joins TRBV6-2 or TRBV6-3 and TRBJ1-2; 9 bases agree with TRBD1. Looked up from germline, CDR1 is MNHEY and CDR2 is SVGEGT. The CDR3 extends over 14 amino acids. Trimming removed 2 bases from V and 9 bases from J; junction bases left unmatched: 7. CDR3 sequence (DNA): TGTGCCAGCAGTTACGAGGGGACAGGGAGGAGCTACACCTTC. This sequence encodes CASSYEGTGRSYTF.

The rearrangement uses TRBV7-2 and TRBJ2-1; D might be TRBD2 (6 bases). The ends were cut back, 0 bases at V and 9 bases at J, with 15 bases in the middle. The CDR3 runs 15 residues. Germline V gives CDR1 SGHTA, CDR2 FQGNSA. This chain's CDR3 is CASSLARLDGSEQFF. CDR3 DNA sequence: TGTGCCAGCAGCTTAGCGCGGCTAGACGGGAGTGAGCAGTTCTTC.

This clonotype was seen only a few times. The V gene is TRBV7-8, the J gene TRBJ2-5; D call uncertain. The CDR3 extends over 13 amino acids. With 1 base removed from V and 5 bases from J, the gap between germline ends came to 8 bases. Germline CDR1 reads SGHVS; CDR2 reads FQNEAQ. The chain's CDR3 is CASSLEMAETQYF. CDR3 DNA: TGTGCCAGCAGCTTAGAGATGGCGGAGACCCAGTACTTC. The full variable domain, with the rest looked up from reference TRBV7-8 and TRBJ2-5, is GAGVSQSPRYKVAKRGQDVALRCDPISGHVSLFWYQQALGQGPEFLTYFQNEAQLDKSGLPSDRFFAERPEGSVSTLKIQRTQQEDSAVYLCASSLEMAETQYFGPGTRLLVL.

V is TRBV20-1 and J is TRBJ1-2; D is unclear. Trimming stripped 4 bases from V and 4 bases from J, with 7 bases between. The CDR3 contains 11 residues. Germline CDR1 DFQATT, CDR2 SNEGSKA (reference sequence). The CDR3 is CSATNSYGYTF. The CDR3 DNA is TGCAGTGCTACTAACAGCTATGGCTACACCTTC.

The chain uses TRBV5-1 and TRBJ2-7, with D possibly being TRBD2 (5 bases). Germline CDR1 reads SGHRS; CDR2 reads YFSETQ. The CDR3 has 13 amino acids. Trimming removed 0 bases from V and 3 bases from J, with 7 bases in between. CDR3 nucleotides: TGCGCCAGCAGCTTGGAGGAGGACTACGAGCAGTACTTC. Protein: CASSLEEDYEQYF.

This clonotype was seen a few times. The chain combines TRBV5-1 with TRBJ2-1, with TRBD2 matching over 8 bases. The V gene's germline CDR1 is SGHRS and CDR2 YFSETQ. With 7 bases clipped from V and 2 bases from J, the junction kept 2 bases outside the gene matches. The CDR3 runs 13 residues. The DNA of the CDR3 is TGCGCCAGCGGAGCGGGAGCCTACAATGAGCAGTTCTTC. Its translation is CASGAGAYNEQFF.

J is TRBJ2-1 and V is TRBV6-5; D is possibly TRBD2 (5 bases). Trimming took off 6 bases at V and 1 base at J, with 22 bases between the two ends. The CDR3 is made up of 18 amino acids. CDR1 is MNHEY and CDR2 is SVGAGI in the germline V gene. The CDR3 sequence is CASSPITAAVPSYNEQFF. The CDR3 DNA is TGTGCCAGCAGCCCCATCACCGCAGCGGTACCTTCCTACAATGAGCAGTTCTTC.